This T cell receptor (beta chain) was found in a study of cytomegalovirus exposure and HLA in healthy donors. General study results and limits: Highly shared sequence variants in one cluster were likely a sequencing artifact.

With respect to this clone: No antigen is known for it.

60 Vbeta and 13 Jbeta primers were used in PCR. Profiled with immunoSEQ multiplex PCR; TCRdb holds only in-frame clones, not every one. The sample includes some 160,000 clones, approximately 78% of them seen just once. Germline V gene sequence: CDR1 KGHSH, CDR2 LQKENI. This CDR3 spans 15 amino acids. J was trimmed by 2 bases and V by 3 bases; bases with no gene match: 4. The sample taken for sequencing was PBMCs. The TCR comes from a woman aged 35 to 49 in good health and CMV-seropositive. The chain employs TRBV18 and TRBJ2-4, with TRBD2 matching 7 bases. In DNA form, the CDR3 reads TGTGCCAGCTCACCGTTGGGGGGGACCAAAAACATTCAGTACTTC. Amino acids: CASSPLGGTKNIQYF.